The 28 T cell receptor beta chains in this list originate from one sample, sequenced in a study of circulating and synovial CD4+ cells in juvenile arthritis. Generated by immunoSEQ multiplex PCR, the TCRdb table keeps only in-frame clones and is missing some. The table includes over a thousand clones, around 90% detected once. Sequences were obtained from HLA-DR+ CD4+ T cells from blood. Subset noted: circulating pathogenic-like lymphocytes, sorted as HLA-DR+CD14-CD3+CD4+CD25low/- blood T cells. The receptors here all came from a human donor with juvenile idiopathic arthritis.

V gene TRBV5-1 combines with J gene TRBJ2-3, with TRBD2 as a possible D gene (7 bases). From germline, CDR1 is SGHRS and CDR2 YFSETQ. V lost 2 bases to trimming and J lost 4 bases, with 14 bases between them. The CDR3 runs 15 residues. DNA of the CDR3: TGCGCCAGCAGCTTACGGGGGGCCGGATCAGATACGCAGTATTTT. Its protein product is CASSLRGAGSDTQYF.

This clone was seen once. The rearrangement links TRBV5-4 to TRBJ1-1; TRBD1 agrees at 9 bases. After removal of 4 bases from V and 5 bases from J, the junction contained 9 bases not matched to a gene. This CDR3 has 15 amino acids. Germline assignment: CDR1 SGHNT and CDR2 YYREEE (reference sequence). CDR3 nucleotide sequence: TGTGCCAGCAGCGGATACAGGGGGCAGAGGACTGAAGCTTTCTTT. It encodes CASSGYRGQRTEAFF.

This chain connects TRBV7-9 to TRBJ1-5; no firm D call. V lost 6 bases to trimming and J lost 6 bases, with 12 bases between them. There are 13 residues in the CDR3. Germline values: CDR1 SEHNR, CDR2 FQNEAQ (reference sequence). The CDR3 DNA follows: TGTGCCAGCAGTCGGGCGGGGAGTCAGCCCCAGCATTTT. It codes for CASSRAGSQPQHF.

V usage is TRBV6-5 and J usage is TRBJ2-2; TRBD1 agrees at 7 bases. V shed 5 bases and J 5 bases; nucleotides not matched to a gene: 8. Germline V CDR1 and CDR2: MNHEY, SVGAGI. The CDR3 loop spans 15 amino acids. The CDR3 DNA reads TGTGCCAGCAGTCGACAGGGAACCGAGACCGGGGAGCTGTTTTTT. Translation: CASSRQGTETGELFF.

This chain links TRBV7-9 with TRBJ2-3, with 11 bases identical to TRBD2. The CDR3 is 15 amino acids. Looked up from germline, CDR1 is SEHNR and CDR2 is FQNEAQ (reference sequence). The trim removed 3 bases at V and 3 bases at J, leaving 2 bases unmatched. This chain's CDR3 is CASSLTSGNTDTQYF. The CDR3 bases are TGTGCCAGCAGCTTGACTAGCGGGAATACAGATACGCAGTATTTT.

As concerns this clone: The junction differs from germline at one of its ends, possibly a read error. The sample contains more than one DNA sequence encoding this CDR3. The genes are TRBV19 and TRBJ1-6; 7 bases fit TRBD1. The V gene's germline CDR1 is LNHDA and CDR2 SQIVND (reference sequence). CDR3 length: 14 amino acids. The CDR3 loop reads CASRTGIHNSPLHF. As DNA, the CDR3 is TGTGCCAGTAGGACAGGGATCCATAATTCCCCCCTCCACTTT.

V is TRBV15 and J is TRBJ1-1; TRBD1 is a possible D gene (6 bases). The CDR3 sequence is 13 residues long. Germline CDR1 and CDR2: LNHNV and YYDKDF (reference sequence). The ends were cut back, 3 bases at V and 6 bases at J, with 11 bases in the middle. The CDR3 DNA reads TGTGCCACCAGCAGGAAACAGGGCGCTGAAGCTTTCTTT. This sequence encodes CATSRKQGAEAFF.

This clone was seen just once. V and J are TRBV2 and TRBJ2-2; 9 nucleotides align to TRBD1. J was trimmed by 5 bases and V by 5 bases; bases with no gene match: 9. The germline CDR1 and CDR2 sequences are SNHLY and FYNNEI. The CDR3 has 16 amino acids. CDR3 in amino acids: CASSSSGTGWTGELFF. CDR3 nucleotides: TGTGCCAGCAGTTCATCCGGGACAGGGTGGACCGGGGAGCTGTTTTTT. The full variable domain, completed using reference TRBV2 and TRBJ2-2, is EPEVTQTPSHQVTQMGQEVILRCVPISNHLYFYWYRQILGQKVEFLVSFYNNEISEKSEIFDDQFSVERPDGSNFTLKIRSTKLEDSAMYFCASSSSGTGWTGELFFGEGSRLTVL.

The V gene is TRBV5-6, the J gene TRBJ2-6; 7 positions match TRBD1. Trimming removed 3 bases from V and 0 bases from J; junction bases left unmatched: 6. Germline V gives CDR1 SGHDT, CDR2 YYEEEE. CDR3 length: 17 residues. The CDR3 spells CASSWGQSSSGANVLTF. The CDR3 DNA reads TGTGCCAGCAGCTGGGGACAGTCAAGCTCTGGGGCCAACGTCCTGACTTTC.

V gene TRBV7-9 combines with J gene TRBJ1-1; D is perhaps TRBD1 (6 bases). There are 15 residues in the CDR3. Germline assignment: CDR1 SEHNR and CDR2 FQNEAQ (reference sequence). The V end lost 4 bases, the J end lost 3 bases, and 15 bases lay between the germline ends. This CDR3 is CASSSWGGGDTEAFF. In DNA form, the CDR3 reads TGTGCCAGCAGCTCCTGGGGGGGCGGGGACACTGAAGCTTTCTTT.

CDR3 protein: CASSNGGGYGYTF. The CDR3 DNA sequence: TGTGCCAGCAGTAACGGCGGGGGGTATGGCTACACCTTC. The chain has TRBV28 and TRBJ1-2; D might be TRBD1 (5 bases). The germline V and J ends were trimmed by 5 bases and 5 bases, with 12 bases remaining between them. The CDR3 runs 13 residues. From germline, CDR1 is MDHEN and CDR2 SYDVKM.

CDR3 sequence reads: CASNGQGNSPLHF. The CDR3 DNA sequence: TGTGCCAGCAACGGACAGGGTAATTCACCCCTCCACTTT. This chain links TRBV7-9 with TRBJ1-6; 8 nucleotides match TRBD1. This CDR3 is 13 amino acids long. V shed 7 bases, J shed 6 bases, and the junction held 2 bases outside the gene matches. Germline V gene lookup returns CDR1 SEHNR and CDR2 FQNEAQ (reference sequence).

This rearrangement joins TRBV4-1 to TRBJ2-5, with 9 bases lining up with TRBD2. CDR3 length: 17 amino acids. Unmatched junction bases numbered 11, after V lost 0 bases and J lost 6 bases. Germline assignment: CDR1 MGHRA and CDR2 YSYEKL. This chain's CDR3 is CASSQDFQTSGRQTQYF. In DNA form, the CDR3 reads TGCGCCAGCAGCCAAGACTTTCAGACTAGCGGTCGGCAGACCCAGTACTTC.

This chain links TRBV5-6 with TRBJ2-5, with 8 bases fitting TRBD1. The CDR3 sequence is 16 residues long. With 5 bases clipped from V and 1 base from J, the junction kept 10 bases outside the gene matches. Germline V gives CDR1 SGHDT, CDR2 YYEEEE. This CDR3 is CASRGAGTGPQETQYF. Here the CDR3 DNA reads TGTGCCAGCAGGGGGGCTGGGACAGGCCCCCAAGAGACCCAGTACTTC.

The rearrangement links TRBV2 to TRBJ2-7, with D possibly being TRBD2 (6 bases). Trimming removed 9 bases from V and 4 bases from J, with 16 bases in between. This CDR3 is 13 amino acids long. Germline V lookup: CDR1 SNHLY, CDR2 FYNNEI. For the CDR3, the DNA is TGTGCCAGGAGGGAGGTAAATCAATACGAGCAGTACTTC. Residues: CARREVNQYEQYF.

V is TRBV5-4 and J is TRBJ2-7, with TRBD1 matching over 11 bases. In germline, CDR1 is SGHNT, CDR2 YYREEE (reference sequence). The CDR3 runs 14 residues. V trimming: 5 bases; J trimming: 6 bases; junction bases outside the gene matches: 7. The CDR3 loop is CASRAAGTGGEQYF. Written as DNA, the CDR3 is TGTGCCAGCAGGGCGGCCGGGACAGGGGGCGAGCAGTACTTC. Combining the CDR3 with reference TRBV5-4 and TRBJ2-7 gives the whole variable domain ETGVTQSPTHLIKTRGQQVTLRCSSQSGHNTVSWYQQALGQGPQFIFQYYREEENGRGNFPPRFSGLQFPNYSSELNVNALELDDSALYLCASRAAGTGGEQYFGPGTRLTVT.

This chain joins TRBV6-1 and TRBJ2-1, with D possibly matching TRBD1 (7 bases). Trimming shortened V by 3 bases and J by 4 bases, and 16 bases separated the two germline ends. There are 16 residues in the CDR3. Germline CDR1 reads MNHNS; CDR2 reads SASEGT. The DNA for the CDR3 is TGTGCCAGCAGTGACGGCCGGGGGACAGCTTACAATGAGCAGTTCTTC. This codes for CASSDGRGTAYNEQFF.

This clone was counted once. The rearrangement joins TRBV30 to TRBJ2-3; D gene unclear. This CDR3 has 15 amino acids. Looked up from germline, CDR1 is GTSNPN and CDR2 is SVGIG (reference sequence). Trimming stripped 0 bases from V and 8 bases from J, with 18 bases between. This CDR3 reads CAWSVIPPVPSTQYF. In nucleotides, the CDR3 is TGTGCCTGGAGTGTAATCCCCCCCGTTCCCAGTACGCAGTATTTT.

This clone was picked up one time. CDR3: CASSYSNDRGREQYF. In DNA, the CDR3 is TGTGCCAGCAGTTACTCGAATGACAGGGGGCGCGAGCAGTACTTC. The chain combines TRBV6-6 with TRBJ2-7; 10 bases are a match to TRBD1. The germline CDR1 and CDR2 sequences are MNHNY and SVGAGI (reference sequence). The CDR3 sequence is 15 residues long. Trimming took 0 bases from V and 6 from J; bases not matched to a gene: 5.

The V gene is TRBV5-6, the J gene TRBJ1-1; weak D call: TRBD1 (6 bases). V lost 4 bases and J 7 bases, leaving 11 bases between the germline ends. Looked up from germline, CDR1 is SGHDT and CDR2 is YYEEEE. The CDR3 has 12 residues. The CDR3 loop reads CASSPGQYEAFF. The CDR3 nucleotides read TGTGCCAGCAGCCCGGGACAATATGAAGCTTTCTTT.

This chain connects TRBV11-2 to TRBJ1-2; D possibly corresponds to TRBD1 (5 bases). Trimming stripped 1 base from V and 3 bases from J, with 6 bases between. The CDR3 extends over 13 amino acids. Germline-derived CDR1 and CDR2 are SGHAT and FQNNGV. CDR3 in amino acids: CASSLGGDYGYTF. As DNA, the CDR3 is TGTGCCAGCAGCTTAGGGGGGGACTATGGCTACACCTTC. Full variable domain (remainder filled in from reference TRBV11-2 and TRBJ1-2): EAGVAQSPRYKIIEKRQSVAFWCNPISGHATLYWYQQILGQGPKLLIQFQNNGVVDDSQLPKDRFSAERLKGVDSTLKIQPAKLEDSAVYLCASSLGGDYGYTFGSGTRLTVV.

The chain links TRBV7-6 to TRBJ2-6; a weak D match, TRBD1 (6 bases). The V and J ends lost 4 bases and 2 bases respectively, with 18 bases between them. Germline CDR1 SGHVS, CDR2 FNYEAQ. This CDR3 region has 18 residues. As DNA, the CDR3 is TGTGCCAGCAGCTCAGGGCAGGGGACGGATGCTGGGGCCAACGTCCTGACTTTC. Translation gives CASSSGQGTDAGANVLTF.

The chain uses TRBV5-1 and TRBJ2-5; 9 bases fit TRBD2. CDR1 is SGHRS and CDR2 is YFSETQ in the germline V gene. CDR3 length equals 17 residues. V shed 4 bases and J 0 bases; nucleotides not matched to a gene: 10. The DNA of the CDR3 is TGCGCCAGCAGCCTTTCGCGGGGGGGCCCATACCAAGAGACCCAGTACTTC. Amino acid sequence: CASSLSRGGPYQETQYF.

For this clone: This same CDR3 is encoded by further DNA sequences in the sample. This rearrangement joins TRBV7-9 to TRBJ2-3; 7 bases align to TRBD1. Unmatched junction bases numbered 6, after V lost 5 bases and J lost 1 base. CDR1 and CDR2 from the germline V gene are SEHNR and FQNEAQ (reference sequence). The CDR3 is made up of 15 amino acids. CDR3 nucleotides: TGTGCCAGCAGCCTACGACAGGGAGGCACAGATACGCAGTATTTT. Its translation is CASSLRQGGTDTQYF.

CDR3 nucleotides: TGTGCCAGCAGTGAATACGGGACAAGAAATGAAAAACTGTTTTTT. Its protein product is CASSEYGTRNEKLFF. This rearrangement joins TRBV25-1 to TRBJ1-4; TRBD1 might be the D (6 bases). The V gene lost 0 bases and the J gene lost 5 bases, with 10 bases spanning the gap. The germline gives CDR1 MGHDK, CDR2 SYGVNS. CDR3 length equals 15 residues.

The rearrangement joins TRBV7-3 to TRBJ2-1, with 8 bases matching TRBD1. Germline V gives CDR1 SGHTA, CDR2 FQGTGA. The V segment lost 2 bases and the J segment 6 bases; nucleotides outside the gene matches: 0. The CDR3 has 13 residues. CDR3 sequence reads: CASSLDRGNEQFF. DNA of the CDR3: TGTGCCAGCAGCTTAGACAGGGGCAATGAGCAGTTCTTC.

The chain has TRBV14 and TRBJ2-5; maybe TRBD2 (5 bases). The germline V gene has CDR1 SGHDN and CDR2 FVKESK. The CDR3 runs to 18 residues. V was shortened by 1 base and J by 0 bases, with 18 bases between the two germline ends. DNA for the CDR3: TGTGCCAGCAGCCAAGGGGTTTCCTTGAGCGGTTACCAAGAGACCCAGTACTTC. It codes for CASSQGVSLSGYQETQYF.

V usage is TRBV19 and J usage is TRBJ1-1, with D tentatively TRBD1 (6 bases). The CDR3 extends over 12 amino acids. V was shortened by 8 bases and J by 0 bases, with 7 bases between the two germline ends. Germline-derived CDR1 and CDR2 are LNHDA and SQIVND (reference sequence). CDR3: CASRQVNTEAFF. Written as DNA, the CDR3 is TGTGCCAGTCGACAGGTGAACACTGAAGCTTTCTTT.